Below are 29 T cell receptor beta chains sequenced from a single sample in a study of somatic mutations in cytotoxic T cells in rheumatoid arthritis. The assay was immunoSEQ multiplex PCR, and TCRdb's table has in-frame clones only and misses some. Of about 20,000 clones in the sample, approximately 87% are singletons; the top ten hold roughly 15%. The sequencing sample was made of CD8+ T cells sorted from blood. The receptors here all came from a man in his forties in good health.

This clone came up once. V and J are TRBV2 and TRBJ2-5; TRBD2 matches 11 bases. V trimming: 2 bases; J trimming: 5 bases; junction bases outside the gene matches: 13. The CDR3 is 18 residues long. CDR1 and CDR2 from the germline V gene are SNHLY and FYNNEI. This CDR3 reads CASSEYSGRAESYETQYF. CDR3 nucleotides: TGTGCCAGCAGTGAATATAGCGGGAGGGCCGAATCGTATGAGACCCAGTACTTC. The variable domain in full, completed from reference TRBV2 and TRBJ2-5, reads EPEVTQTPSHQVTQMGQEVILRCVPISNHLYFYWYRQILGQKVEFLVSFYNNEISEKSEIFDDQFSVERPDGSNFTLKIRSTKLEDSAMYFCASSEYSGRAESYETQYFGPGTRLLVL.

The chain recombines TRBV28 with TRBJ1-1; 10 bases align to TRBD1. The CDR3 covers 19 residues. Germline loops: CDR1 MDHEN, CDR2 SYDVKM. V trimming: 3 bases; J trimming: 7 bases; junction bases outside the gene matches: 20. CDR3 amino acids: CASSFPSDRDRGWEDEAFF. In DNA form, the CDR3 reads TGTGCCAGCAGTTTCCCCTCGGACCGGGACAGGGGTTGGGAGGATGAAGCTTTCTTT.

The V gene is TRBV6-5, the J gene TRBJ1-1, with D maybe TRBD1 (5 bases). CDR1 and CDR2 from the germline V gene are MNHEY and SVGAGI. Trimming removed 0 bases from V and 3 bases from J, with 11 bases in between. The CDR3 has 15 residues. The chain's CDR3 is CASSYSTGEDTEAFF. CDR3 nucleotide sequence: TGTGCCAGCAGTTACTCTACGGGGGAGGACACTGAAGCTTTCTTT.

This sequence joins TRBV27 and TRBJ1-1; TRBD1 agrees at 7 bases. The CDR3 loop spans 14 amino acids. The germline gives CDR1 MNHEY, CDR2 SMNVEV (reference sequence). After removal of 5 bases from V and 3 bases from J, the junction contained 6 bases not matched to a gene. The chain's CDR3 is CASSLQGVHTEAFF. The DNA of the CDR3 is TGTGCCAGCAGTCTCCAGGGGGTACACACTGAAGCTTTCTTT.

The V gene is TRBV20-1, the J gene TRBJ1-2; D unresolved. CDR1 is DFQATT and CDR2 is SNEGSKA in the germline V gene (reference sequence). The V end was cut by 2 bases, the J end by 9 bases, with 10 bases between. The CDR3 is 11 residues long. The CDR3 protein is CSARTVRSYTF. The CDR3 DNA follows: TGCAGTGCTAGAACAGTTCGGAGCTACACCTTC.

The chain links TRBV6-5 to TRBJ2-2; 9 nucleotides agree with TRBD1. This CDR3 is built from 15 residues. With V trimmed by 0 bases and J by 6 bases, 2 bases remained unmatched. The germline V gene encodes CDR1 MNHEY and CDR2 SVGAGI. For the CDR3, the DNA is TGTGCCAGCAGTTACTCCAGGACAGGGGCCGGGGAGCTGTTTTTT. It is translated as CASSYSRTGAGELFF.

There are a few counts of this clone. The chain has TRBV30 and TRBJ2-7; tentatively, D is TRBD2 (5 bases). V was clipped by 1 base and J by 1 base, with 8 bases between them. The CDR3 contains 13 residues. Per the germline V gene, CDR1 is GTSNPN and CDR2 is SVGIG (reference sequence). The CDR3 sequence: CAWSGLASYEQYF. For the CDR3, the DNA is TGTGCCTGGAGTGGGCTAGCATCCTACGAGCAGTACTTC.

The rearrangement uses TRBV6-5 and TRBJ1-2; D gene uncertain. The germline CDR1 and CDR2 sequences are MNHEY and SVGAGI. The CDR3 loop spans 15 amino acids. V lost 4 bases and J lost 4, with 16 bases in between. For the CDR3, the DNA is TGTGCCAGCAGTTCCCAAGTTGGGGTTCGCTATGGCTACACCTTC. Translated, it gives CASSSQVGVRYGYTF.

The chain uses TRBV4-3 and TRBJ2-7; 10 bases line up with TRBD2. This CDR3 has 16 amino acids. The germline gives CDR1 LGHNA, CDR2 YSLEER. Germline trimming cut 2 bases from V and 5 bases from J; bases unmatched to any gene: 9. CDR3 region: CASSQRLAGVRDEQYF. The CDR3 nucleotides are TGCGCCAGCAGCCAACGGCTAGCGGGAGTGAGGGACGAGCAGTACTTC.

This sequence joins TRBV28 and TRBJ1-3, with D possibly matching TRBD1 (5 bases). CDR3 length: 15 residues. The germline gives CDR1 MDHEN, CDR2 SYDVKM. The germline V and J ends were trimmed by 4 bases and 3 bases, with 13 bases remaining between them. For the CDR3, the DNA is TGTGCCAGCAGTTCGGGGCTAGGGTATGGAAACACCATATATTTT. Its protein product is CASSSGLGYGNTIYF. The full variable domain, completed using reference TRBV28 and TRBJ1-3, is DVKVTQSSRYLVKRTGEKVFLECVQDMDHENMFWYRQDPGLGLRLIYFSYDVKMKEKGDIPEGYSVSREKKERFSLILESASTNQTSMYLCASSSGLGYGNTIYFGEGSWLTVV.

The V call is TRBV6-5, the J call TRBJ1-2; 7 positions agree with TRBD1. The V segment lost 0 bases and the J segment 3 bases; nucleotides outside the gene matches: 7. The germline gives CDR1 MNHEY, CDR2 SVGAGI. The CDR3 is 16 residues long. The CDR3 sequence: CASSYSTGTAYYGYTF. The CDR3 DNA reads as TGTGCCAGCAGTTACTCGACCGGGACAGCCTACTATGGCTACACCTTC.

In this sample, this clone turned up once. The chain is built from TRBV9 and TRBJ1-1, with D possibly matching TRBD1 (6 bases). The CDR3 has 15 residues. The germline V gene has CDR1 SGDLS and CDR2 YYNGEE. V was trimmed by 0 bases and J by 1 base, leaving 10 bases between them. CDR3 nucleotides: TGTGCCAGCAGCGTAGTAGGACAGCCGAACACTGAAGCTTTCTTT. Its translation is CASSVVGQPNTEAFF.

J is TRBJ2-3 and V is TRBV27, with 10 nucleotides matching TRBD1. CDR3 length equals 15 residues. J lost 8 bases, V lost 5 bases, and 10 bases had no gene match. CDR1 and CDR2 (germline): MNHEY, SMNVEV (reference sequence). Written as DNA, the CDR3 is TGTGCCAGCAGTCCGACAGGGGGCGCAGGGGGTACGCAGTATTTT. Protein sequence: CASSPTGGAGGTQYF.

The genes are TRBV7-9 and TRBJ2-7, with 9 bases identical to TRBD2. This CDR3 contains 15 residues. Trimming removed 5 bases from V and 5 bases from J; junction bases left unmatched: 10. In germline, CDR1 is SEHNR, CDR2 FQNEAQ (reference sequence). The DNA for the CDR3 is TGTGCCAGCAGCCGAAGTGGCGGGAGGGTTCACGAGCAGTACTTC. The encoded protein is CASSRSGGRVHEQYF.

This clone was counted a single time. The chain employs TRBV5-6 and TRBJ2-5; TRBD1 agrees at 8 bases. V was pared by 0 bases and J by 3 bases, with 10 bases of the junction left unmatched. This CDR3 is built from 17 residues. CDR1 and CDR2 (germline): SGHDT, YYEEEE. The CDR3 DNA follows: TGTGCCAGCAGCTTGGTAGGCAGGGGGCGGCCCAAAGAGACCCAGTACTTC. Translation: CASSLVGRGRPKETQYF.

The genes are TRBV5-5 and TRBJ2-5; TRBD2 matches at 13 bases. With V trimmed by 7 bases and J by 9 bases, 12 bases remained unmatched. This CDR3 contains 15 residues. The V gene's germline CDR1 is SGHKS and CDR2 YYEKEE (reference sequence). CDR3 nucleotides: TGTGCCAGCGTTGAAGGACTAGCGGGAGCCTGGTCCCAGTACTTC. As protein: CASVEGLAGAWSQYF.

This chain links TRBV5-8 with TRBJ2-2; 8 bases are shared with TRBD2. Germline loops: CDR1 SGHTS, CDR2 YDEGEE. CDR3 length: 19 amino acids. With 2 bases clipped from V and 7 bases from J, the junction kept 19 bases outside the gene matches. CDR3 sequence reads: CASSFRGWAQREFNGELFF. In DNA form, the CDR3 reads TGTGCCAGCAGCTTTAGGGGGTGGGCCCAGCGGGAGTTCAACGGGGAGCTGTTTTTT.

This clone was detected a few times. The chain uses TRBV5-6 and TRBJ1-1; TRBD1 is a possible D gene (5 bases). This CDR3 comprises 14 residues. V was trimmed by 1 base and J by 4 bases, leaving 11 bases between them. Germline-derived CDR1 and CDR2 are SGHDT and YYEEEE. CDR3 in amino acids: CASSLQGWGTEAFF. CDR3 in DNA: TGTGCCAGCAGCTTGCAGGGCTGGGGCACTGAAGCTTTCTTT.

The rearrangement links TRBV4-2 to TRBJ2-5; 7 nucleotides align to TRBD2. The DNA end favors TRBJ2-7, so the J call may be wrong. CDR1 LGHNA and CDR2 YNFKEQ come from the germline V gene. The CDR3 loop spans 15 amino acids. CDR3: CASSQATSILGEQYF. CDR3 bases: TGTGCCAGCAGCCAAGCGACTAGCATCTTGGGCGAGCAGTACTTC.

The rearrangement links TRBV28 to TRBJ2-5; 9 bases match TRBD2. Trimming at V came to 5 bases and at J to 5 bases, leaving 9 bases not matched to a gene. The length of the CDR3 is 15 residues. Germline V gene lookup returns CDR1 MDHEN and CDR2 SYDVKM. The CDR3 spells CASSIHSGRWETQYF. The CDR3 DNA reads TGTGCCAGCAGTATTCACAGCGGGAGGTGGGAGACCCAGTACTTC. Using reference TRBV28 and TRBJ2-5 for the parts outside the CDR3, the full variable domain is DVKVTQSSRYLVKRTGEKVFLECVQDMDHENMFWYRQDPGLGLRLIYFSYDVKMKEKGDIPEGYSVSREKKERFSLILESASTNQTSMYLCASSIHSGRWETQYFGPGTRLLVL.

CDR3 nucleotides: TGTGCCAGCAGTTTATGGGGCCAGACGTCGAGCGAGCAGTACTTC. It specifies CASSLWGQTSSEQYF. The chain uses TRBV28 and TRBJ2-7; D remains ambiguous. CDR3 length equals 15 residues. Trimming shortened V by 0 bases and J by 6 bases, and 15 bases separated the two germline ends. The germline V gene has CDR1 MDHEN and CDR2 SYDVKM. The variable domain in full, completed from reference TRBV28 and TRBJ2-7, reads DVKVTQSSRYLVKRTGEKVFLECVQDMDHENMFWYRQDPGLGLRLIYFSYDVKMKEKGDIPEGYSVSREKKERFSLILESASTNQTSMYLCASSLWGQTSSEQYFGPGTRLTVT.

V is TRBV27 and J is TRBJ2-5; TRBD1 agrees at 12 bases. The CDR3 runs 17 residues. Unmatched junction bases numbered 13, after V lost 6 bases and J lost 5 bases. CDR1 is MNHEY and CDR2 is SMNVEV in the germline V gene (reference sequence). The CDR3 spells CASSPPPWDRGLETQYF. The CDR3 bases are TGTGCCAGCAGCCCCCCGCCCTGGGACAGGGGGCTGGAGACCCAGTACTTC.

The chain links TRBV7-9 to TRBJ2-7; no definite D call. There are 13 residues in the CDR3. The germline CDR1 and CDR2 sequences are SEHNR and FQNEAQ (reference sequence). The germline V and J ends were trimmed by 4 bases and 5 bases, with 12 bases remaining between them. The CDR3 region is CASSSPLRDEQYF. For the CDR3, the DNA is TGTGCCAGCAGCTCCCCCCTCCGGGACGAGCAGTACTTC.

Here the CDR3 DNA reads TGTGCCAGCAGCGTTTCGGGGACAGCGAATGAAAAACTGTTTTTT. Encoded protein: CASSVSGTANEKLFF. This chain joins TRBV9 and TRBJ1-4; 7 bases map to TRBD1. This CDR3 is built from 15 residues. V lost 2 bases, J lost 5 bases, and 6 bases stayed unmatched. Germline-derived CDR1 and CDR2 are SGDLS and YYNGEE.

CDR3 sequence reads: CASSPPRTGTDTQYF. Here the CDR3 DNA reads TGTGCCAGCAGCCCGCCAAGGACAGGGACAGATACGCAGTATTTT. The genes are TRBV7-8 and TRBJ2-3; 8 bases fit TRBD1. This CDR3 is built from 15 residues. The V and J ends lost 5 bases and 3 bases, in that order; junction bases with no gene match: 7. Germline V gives CDR1 SGHVS, CDR2 FQNEAQ. The full variable domain, its missing parts supplied by reference TRBV7-8 and TRBJ2-3, is GAGVSQSPRYKVAKRGQDVALRCDPISGHVSLFWYQQALGQGPEFLTYFQNEAQLDKSGLPSDRFFAERPEGSVSTLKIQRTQQEDSAVYLCASSPPRTGTDTQYFGPGTRLTVL.

The gene calls are TRBV19 and TRBJ2-1, with 9 bases aligning to TRBD2. The germline CDR1 and CDR2 sequences are LNHDA and SQIVND (reference sequence). V lost 7 bases, J lost 5 bases, and 12 bases stayed unmatched. CDR3 size: 16 residues. The CDR3 DNA reads as TGTGCCAGTACTTCCTGGGTAAGCGGGAGGAACAATGAGCAGTTCTTC. As protein: CASTSWVSGRNNEQFF. Full variable domain (remainder filled in from reference TRBV19 and TRBJ2-1): DGGITQSPKYLFRKEGQNVTLSCEQNLNHDAMYWYRQDPGQGLRLIYYSQIVNDFQKGDIAEGYSVSREKKESFPLTVTSAQKNPTAFYLCASTSWVSGRNNEQFFGPGTRLTVL.

This clone showed up just once. This chain uses TRBV5-6 with TRBJ2-3, with TRBD2 as a possible D gene (7 bases). Between the trimmed V and J ends, which lost 4 bases and 4 bases, there was a span of 22 bases. The CDR3 runs to 17 residues. CDR1 SGHDT and CDR2 YYEEEE come from the germline V gene. CDR3 sequence reads: CASSPGDYPSQADTQYF. Here the CDR3 DNA reads TGTGCCAGCAGCCCAGGGGACTACCCTTCGCAGGCAGATACGCAGTATTTT.

V usage is TRBV27 and J usage is TRBJ2-7, with a tentative D call TRBD1 (6 bases). CDR3 length equals 14 residues. Germline-derived CDR1 and CDR2 are MNHEY and SMNVEV (reference sequence). The V end lost 4 bases, the J end lost 2 bases, and 12 bases lay between the germline ends. The CDR3 loop is CASSSGAGAYEQYF. The CDR3 bases are TGTGCCAGCAGTTCCGGTGCAGGGGCCTACGAGCAGTACTTC.

The chain couples TRBV28 to TRBJ1-4; D uncertain. V shed 5 bases and J shed 5 bases, with 12 bases lying between them. Looked up from germline, CDR1 is MDHEN and CDR2 is SYDVKM. CDR3 length: 14 amino acids. The chain's CDR3 is CASSTDGANEKLFF. CDR3 sequence (DNA): TGTGCCAGCAGTACCGACGGAGCGAATGAAAAACTGTTTTTT.